Listed below are T cell receptor beta chains from one sample, sequenced in a study of shared clonotypes between healthy human individuals. Clones were read by immunoSEQ multiplex PCR, and TCRdb kept only the in-frame ones, dropping some. The repertoire holds about 490,000 clones, with approximately 81% as singletons. Sequencing used PBMCs. The receptor source for this set is a woman aged 40 to 50 in good health. Some clones in this sample may be carry-over from other donors' samples. Each CDR3 is given with its conserved first and last residue. The D gene is left open where the match is weak. Size is omitted from some rows. Given values are once, few, many or a class for expanded clones.

.,many,13,TRBJ2-5,TRBV7-3,TGTGCCAGCAGCTCTTCCCTTGGGGAGACCCAGTACTTC,CASSSSLGETQYF
.,once,14,TRBJ2-7,TRBV6-5,TGTGCCAGCAGTTATCATGGCAGCTCCTACGAGCAGTACTTC,CASSYHGSSYEQYF
TRBD1,few,15,TRBJ2-1,TRBV29-1,TGCAGCGTTGAATTCCAGGGGGTTAACGAGAATGAGCAGTTCTTC,CSVEFQGVNENEQFF
.,few,15,TRBJ1-1,TRBV28,TGTGCCAGCAGTTTTGGTGTGTGGAGAAACACTGAAGCTTTCTTT,CASSFGVWRNTEAFF
.,.,16,TRBJ2-5,TRBV5-8,TGTGCCAGCAGCTTGGCCAGGCAGATCTCCCAAGAGACCCAGTACTTC,CASSLARQISQETQYF
TRBD1,.,15,TRBJ1-2,TRBV5-1,TGCGCCAGCAGCTTGGGGACAGGGGACGTCTATGGCTACACCTTC,CASSLGTGDVYGYTF
.,.,14,TRBJ2-3,TRBV11-2,TGTGCCAGCAGCTTATTGGGGGTTGGGGATACGCAGTATTTT,CASSLLGVGDTQYF
TRBD1,.,18,TRBJ1-5,TRBV11-3,TGTGCCAGCAGCTTAGCTCACCAAAGGGACAGGGCCGGGCAGCCCCAGCATTTT,CASSLAHQRDRAGQPQHF
.,.,15,TRBJ2-7,TRBV6-1,TGTGCCAGCAGGATGGGGGGAGGAAACGTGGACGAGCAGTACTTC,CASRMGGGNVDEQYF
.,few,11,TRBJ2-7,TRBV2,TGTGCCAGCAGTGAACGGACAGAGCAGTACTTC,CASSERTEQYF
.,.,15,TRBJ1-5,TRBV27,TGTGCCAGCAGTTTAAGATCCGGGCCCGATCAGCCCCAGCATTTT,CASSLRSGPDQPQHF
TRBD1,.,12,TRBJ2-1,TRBV7-8,TGTGCCAGCAGCTCCGACGGGACAGGGAAGTTCTTC,CASSSDGTGKFF
TRBD2,many,18,TRBJ2-1,TRBV27,TGTGCCAGCACCTTATTGGGACTAGCGGGAGGGCCGGGCAATGAGCAGTTCTTC,CASTLLGLAGGPGNEQFF
.,.,14,TRBJ2-2,TRBV19,TGTGCCAGTAGTATCCGGTCCACCACCGGGGAGCTGTTTTTT,CASSIRSTTGELFF
.,few,13,TRBJ1-5,TRBV29-1,TGCAGCGTGATACTCAACCAGGGCCAGCCCCAGCATTTT,CSVILNQGQPQHF
.,.,14,TRBJ2-7,TRBV5-1,TGCGCCAGCAGCTTGGGGGTACCCTCCTACGAGCAGTACTTC,CASSLGVPSYEQYF
TRBD1,.,15,TRBJ2-1,TRBV5-4,TGTGCCAGCAGCACGACGACAGGGCCGCGTGGTGAGCAGTTCTTC,CASSTTTGPRGEQFF
.,.,14,TRBJ2-3,TRBV11-2,TGTGCCAGCAGCTTAGGGGAAGGTGCAGATACGCAGTATTTT,CASSLGEGADTQYF
TRBD1,.,18,TRBJ1-5,TRBV7-9,TGTGCCAGCAGCTCCGCCGGGACAGGGGGCATGGGCAATCAGCCCCAGCATTTT,CASSSAGTGGMGNQPQHF
.,.,15,TRBJ2-2,TRBV11-2,TGTGCCAGCAGTTTGGCAGCAAGCGGGTCCGGGGAGCTGTTTTTT,CASSLAASGSGELFF
.,.,14,TRBJ2-5,TRBV6-1,TGTGCCAGCAGTGAGGGGACCCCGTGGGAGACCCAGTACTTC,CASSEGTPWETQYF
TRBD2,.,14,TRBJ2-3,TRBV19,TGTGCCAGTAGGACACGGGAGGGCCCAGATACGCAGTATTTT,CASRTREGPDTQYF
.,once,12,TRBJ2-5,TRBV29-1,TGCAGCGTTGCCACTAACCAAGAGACCCAGTACTTC,CSVATNQETQYF
TRBD1,.,16,TRBJ1-5,TRBV28,TGTGCCAGCAGCAACCTTAGGGGACAGGCTAATCAGCCCCAGCATTTT,CASSNLRGQANQPQHF
.,.,14,TRBJ1-4,TRBV4-1,TGCGCCAGCAGCCAAGTTGGAGTTAATGAAAAACTGTTTTTT,CASSQVGVNEKLFF
.,.,13,TRBJ1-1,TRBV18,TGTGCCAGCTCCTACCCCGCGGGGGATAGGGCTTTCTTT,CASSYPAGDRAFF
.,once,15,TRBJ1-1,TRBV28,TGTGCCAGCATTCCTGGAGGCAGTTTGAACACTGAAGCTTTCTTT,CASIPGGSLNTEAFF
.,few,13,TRBJ1-2,TRBV18,TGTGCCAGCTCACCAAATCGTTTCGATGGCTACACCTTC,CASSPNRFDGYTF
.,.,15,TRBJ2-7,TRBV6-4,TGTGCCAGCAGTGAATTTAGCAGACTAGACTACGAGCAGTACTTC,CASSEFSRLDYEQYF
.,.,15,TRBJ2-5,TRBV5-1,TGCGCCAGCAGCTTGGCCGGGACGGGGCAAGAGACCCAGTACTTC,CASSLAGTGQETQYF
.,.,13,TRBJ1-1,TRBV6-5,TGTGCCACCACTTGGACAGCGAACACTGAAGCTTTCTTT,CATTWTANTEAFF
.,.,15,TRBJ2-4,TRBV30,TGTGCCTGGTCTAGGGGGGGCACCGCAAAAAACATTCAGTACTTC,CAWSRGGTAKNIQYF
TRBD2,.,15,TRBJ2-5,TRBV7-2,TGTGCCAGCAGCCCCGCGGGAGGCGTCCAAGAGACCCAGTACTTC,CASSPAGGVQETQYF
.,.,14,TRBJ2-7,TRBV5-1,TGCGCCAGCAGCCGACGGGACTTCTCGGATCAGCAGTACTTC,CASSRRDFSDQQYF
.,many,14,TRBJ1-5,TRBV15,TGTGCCACCAGCAGAGGTGACCCGGATCAGCCCCAGCATTTT,CATSRGDPDQPQHF
TRBD2,.,14,TRBJ2-7,TRBV11-2,TGTGCCAGCAGCTTAGGACTAGCGAACTACGAGCAGTACTTC,CASSLGLANYEQYF
.,.,14,TRBJ2-7,TRBV2,TGTGCCAGCAGTGACGCAGGTTTTTCCTACGAGCAGTACTTC,CASSDAGFSYEQYF
.,many,16,TRBJ2-1,TRBV27,TGTGCCAGCAGTCGGTTAGCCCGGGAAGCCTACAATGAGCAGTTCTTC,CASSRLAREAYNEQFF
TRBD2,.,18,TRBJ2-3,TRBV4-3,TGCGCCAGCAGCCAAGATGGGGCTAGCGGGAGGATAGAAGATACGCAGTATTTT,CASSQDGASGRIEDTQYF
TRBD2,.,17,TRBJ2-3,TRBV29-1,TGCAGCGTTGATGGGACTAGCGGTAGGACTAGCACAGATACGCAGTATTTT,CSVDGTSGRTSTDTQYF
TRBD2,.,15,TRBJ2-7,TRBV9,TGTGCCAGCAGCCCCTGGGAGGGTGGAGTTTACGAGCAGTACTTC,CASSPWEGGVYEQYF